The count of the clone carrying this T cell receptor beta chain is one. No antigen is known for it. These data are taken from a study of a mutant IDH1 vaccine in newly diagnosed glioma. Findings and limits, study-wide: Seemingly, pseudoprogression had no relation to changes in the top peripheral T cell clonotypes.

TCRdb keeps only in-frame clones here, not all; method: immunoSEQ multiplex PCR. The table records tens of thousands of clones, approximately 80% of them present only once. This CDR3 spans 12 amino acids. Regarding time point: week 35, safety follow-up. What each vaccine dose contained was 300 ug of mutant IDH1 20-mer peptide, accompanied by topical imiquimod. This specimen was PBMCs, taken from a glioma patient whose treatment included an IDH1 peptide vaccine. The rearrangement uses TRBV21-1 and TRBJ2-5. TRBV21-1 is shown as a pseudogene. The clonotype comes from a man aged 25-40 years with glioma. CDR3 region: CASTGLGETQYF. The CDR3, as DNA: TGTGCCAGCACGGGGCTCGGGGAGACCCAGTACTTC.